One and the same sample provided the 19 T cell receptor beta chains below, sequenced in a study of blood T cells in healthy people across ages. Sample-barcoded 5' priming and a J-beta primer mix drove a second PCR of roughly 6 to 12 cycles. TCRdb used MiXCR to reprocess the 5' RACE reads, holding one entry per CDR3 protein. Here the sample spans 650,000 to 800,000 distinct CDR3 sequences, over 40% being singletons. The sequencing sample was made of blood. The receptors shown here come from a woman of 80 years or more in good health.

V is TRBV2 and J is TRBJ2-3; D uncertain. Trimming cost V 2 bases and J 2 bases, with 14 bases left between them. CDR1 is SNHLY and CDR2 is FYNNEI in the germline V gene. This CDR3 is 16 amino acids long. DNA for the CDR3: TGTGCCAGCAGTGAATATAGCATCGGACCCACAGATACGCAGTATTTT. This gives the protein CASSEYSIGPTDTQYF.

This clonotype came up once. The chain employs TRBV29-1 and TRBJ2-2, with a weak D call TRBD2 (6 bases). Between the trimmed V and J ends, which lost 4 bases and 1 base, there was a span of 10 bases. The CDR3 covers 14 residues. Germline-derived CDR1 and CDR2 are SQVTM and ANQGSEA. The CDR3 bases are TGCAGCGTTGGAGGGACTGTGAACACCGGGGAGCTGTTTTTT. This sequence encodes CSVGGTVNTGELFF.

The J gene is TRBJ2-1, the V gene TRBV6-5; 8 bases line up with TRBD1. Germline-derived CDR1 and CDR2 are MNHEY and SVGAGI. Germline trimming cut 2 bases from V and 4 bases from J; bases unmatched to any gene: 4. This CDR3 has 15 residues. CDR3 amino acids: CASSYARDRYNEQFF. The CDR3 bases are TGTGCCAGCAGTTACGCCCGGGACAGGTACAATGAGCAGTTCTTC.

Comments on this clonotype: Relative to the germline gene, one junction end is altered; a read error may explain this. The chain employs TRBV6-5 and TRBJ2-7; D may match TRBD1 or TRBD2 (5 bases each). The CDR3 loop spans 14 amino acids. CDR1 MNHEY and CDR2 SVGAGI come from the germline V gene. CDR3 coding DNA: TGCGCCACCTTAGGAACGGGGCTAATCTACGAGCAGTACTTC. Encoded protein: CATLGTGLIYEQYF.

The chain links TRBV5-1 to TRBJ2-1; 10 nucleotides agree with TRBD2. CDR3 length: 17 residues. V lost 2 bases and J lost 2; bases outside the gene matches: 7. Germline CDR1 SGHRS, CDR2 YFSETQ. The CDR3 loop reads CASSFIPAGGAYNEQFF. The CDR3 DNA reads as TGCGCCAGCAGCTTCATCCCAGCGGGAGGGGCCTACAATGAGCAGTTCTTC.

This chain joins TRBV20-1 and TRBJ2-7, with 8 bases matching TRBD2. Trimming removed 3 bases from V and 3 bases from J; junction bases left unmatched: 7. The germline CDR1 and CDR2 sequences are DFQATT and SNEGSKA (reference sequence). The CDR3 spans 14 residues. CDR3 nucleotide sequence: TGCAGTGCTAGCCCAGCGGGGGCGATCTACGAGCAGTACTTC. It translates to CSASPAGAIYEQYF.

V is TRBV12-3 or TRBV12-4 and J is TRBJ1-5; 7 nucleotides line up with TRBD1. With V trimmed by 6 bases and J by 5 bases, 7 bases remained unmatched. This CDR3 spans 14 amino acids. The CDR3 here is CASSPGQDHQPQHF. DNA for the CDR3: TGTGCCAGCAGCCCAGGACAGGACCATCAGCCCCAGCATTTT.

The rearrangement uses TRBV7-9 and TRBJ2-1, with D possibly called TRBD1 or TRBD2 (5 bases each). With the DNA end fitting TRBJ2-7 better, the J assignment may be wrong. CDR1 and CDR2 (germline): SEHNR, FQNEAQ (reference sequence). The CDR3 loop spans 14 amino acids. CDR3 amino acids: CASSRDGSYNEQYF. CDR3 bases: TGTGCCAGCAGCCGGGACGGCTCCTACAATGAGCAGTACTTC.

About this clonotype itself: The junction and the germline gene differ at one end; a read error may be behind it. The chain joins TRBV20-1 to TRBJ2-1, with 8 bases that match TRBD2. Germline CDR1 and CDR2: DFQATT and SNEGSKA (reference sequence). The CDR3 sequence is 14 residues long. CDR3 loop: CSARQAGDYDEQFF. The CDR3 DNA sequence: TGCAGTGCTCGCCAAGCGGGAGACTACGATGAGCAGTTCTTC.

V is TRBV3-1 and J is TRBJ2-1; D gene uncertain. Trimming shortened V by 1 base and J by 7 bases, and 11 bases separated the two germline ends. Per the germline V gene, CDR1 is LGHDT and CDR2 is YNNKEL (reference sequence). This CDR3 is 14 amino acids long. This chain's CDR3 is CASSQGWLGNEQFF. The DNA for the CDR3 is TGTGCCAGCAGCCAAGGGTGGCTGGGGAATGAGCAGTTCTTC.

Notes on this clonotype: Germline is not matched at one junction end, which may reflect a read error. The CDR3 DNA reads TGCGCCAGCAGCACGGGACAGGCCAACCAGCCCCGGCATTTT. Encoded protein: CASSTGQANQPRHF. This chain joins TRBV5-1 and TRBJ1-5; 8 bases line up with TRBD1. The CDR3 covers 14 residues. Germline CDR1 and CDR2: SGHRS and YFSETQ.

This chain links TRBV24-1 with TRBJ2-1; 13 bases align to TRBD2. In germline, CDR1 is KGHDR, CDR2 SFDVKD. This CDR3 spans 18 amino acids. The junction had 10 bases not matched to a gene; V was cut back by 3 bases and J by 6 bases. The CDR3 DNA reads TGTGCCACCAGTGATCCGGGCCTCACTAGCGGGGGGGGCAATGAGCAGTTCTTC. Protein: CATSDPGLTSGGGNEQFF.

In its sample, this clonotype was seen a few times. V usage is TRBV10-3 and J usage is TRBJ2-5; 8 bases map to TRBD1. There are 15 residues in the CDR3. The V segment lost 5 bases and the J segment 0 bases; nucleotides outside the gene matches: 5. Germline CDR1 and CDR2: ENHRY and SYGVKD. The CDR3 reads CAISNRGSYQETQYF. The CDR3 coding sequence is TGTGCCATCAGTAACAGGGGGTCGTACCAAGAGACCCAGTACTTC.

This clonotype was detected many times. J is TRBJ2-3 and V is TRBV4-2; 7 bases agree with TRBD2. V lost 4 bases and J lost 0; bases outside the gene matches: 10. The CDR3 extends over 17 amino acids. In germline, CDR1 is LGHNA, CDR2 YNFKEQ. The CDR3 coding sequence is TGTGCCAGCAGCCCCCGTGCTCGGGGGGATAGCACAGATACGCAGTATTTT. Protein sequence: CASSPRARGDSTDTQYF.

Of note for this clonotype: The junction departs from the called germline gene at one end, perhaps through a read error. This chain uses TRBV6-6 with TRBJ2-7, with 8 bases lining up with TRBD2. CDR1 and CDR2 (germline): MNHNY, SVGAGI (reference sequence). This CDR3 spans 15 amino acids. CDR3 region: CVSRGVRGADNEQYF. The CDR3 coding sequence is TGTGTCAGCCGAGGTGTGCGGGGGGCCGACAATGAGCAGTACTTC.

The chain has TRBV9 and TRBJ1-6; D not certain. CDR1 and CDR2 (germline): SGDLS, YYNGEE. The CDR3 runs 14 residues. Deletions cut 4 bases from V and 7 bases from J, with 12 bases between. The CDR3 sequence is CASSSQAGNSPLHF. The CDR3 coding sequence is TGTGCCAGCAGCTCCCAGGCTGGGAATTCACCCCTCCACTTT.

In its sample, this clonotype was seen a few times. The chain links TRBV12-3 or TRBV12-4 to TRBJ2-3, with D hard to call. The V gene lost 7 bases and the J gene lost 4 bases, with 12 bases spanning the gap. The CDR3 is 13 amino acids. The CDR3 coding sequence is TGTGCCAGCAATAGGTTCGGCGCAGATACGCAGTATTTT. Its protein is CASNRFGADTQYF.

The gene calls are TRBV5-1 and TRBJ2-1; D is uncertain. The CDR3 totals 13 residues. Trimming shortened V by 1 base and J by 6 bases, and 8 bases separated the two germline ends. Per germline, CDR1 SGHRS and CDR2 YFSETQ. The CDR3 nucleotides read TGCGCCAGCAGCTTGTTGGACCCCAATGAGCAGTTCTTC. It translates to CASSLLDPNEQFF.

The genes are TRBV20-1 and TRBJ2-4, with 9 bases that match TRBD2. Germline V CDR1 and CDR2: DFQATT, SNEGSKA (reference sequence). This CDR3 spans 14 amino acids. The junction had 10 bases not matched to a gene; V was cut back by 6 bases and J by 7 bases. The CDR3 reads CSAREKRGVNIQYF. In nucleotides, the CDR3 is TGCAGTGCCAGGGAAAAGCGGGGGGTGAACATTCAGTACTTC.